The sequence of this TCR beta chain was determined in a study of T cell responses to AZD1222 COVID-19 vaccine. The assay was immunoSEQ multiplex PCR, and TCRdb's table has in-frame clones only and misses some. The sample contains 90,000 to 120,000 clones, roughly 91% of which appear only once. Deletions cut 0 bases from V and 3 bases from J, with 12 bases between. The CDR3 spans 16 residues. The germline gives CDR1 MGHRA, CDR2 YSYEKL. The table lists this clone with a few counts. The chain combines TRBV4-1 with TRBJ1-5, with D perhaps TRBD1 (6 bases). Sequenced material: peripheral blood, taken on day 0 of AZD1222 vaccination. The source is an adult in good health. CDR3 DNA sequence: TGCGCCAGCAGCCAAGATAGCAGGGGTTACAATCAGCCCCAGCATTTT. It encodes CASSQDSRGYNQPQHF.